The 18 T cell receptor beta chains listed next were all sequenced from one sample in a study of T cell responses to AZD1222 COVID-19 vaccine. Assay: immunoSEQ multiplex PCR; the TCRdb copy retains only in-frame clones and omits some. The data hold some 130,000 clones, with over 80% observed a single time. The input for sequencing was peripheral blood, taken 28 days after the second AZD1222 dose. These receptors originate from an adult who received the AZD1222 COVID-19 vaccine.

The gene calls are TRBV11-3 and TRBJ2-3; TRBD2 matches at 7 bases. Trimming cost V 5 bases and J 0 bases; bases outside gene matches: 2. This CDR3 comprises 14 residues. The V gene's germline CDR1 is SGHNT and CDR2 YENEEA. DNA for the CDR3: TGTGCCAGCAGCCCCGGGGGGAGCACAGATACGCAGTATTTT. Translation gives CASSPGGSTDTQYF.

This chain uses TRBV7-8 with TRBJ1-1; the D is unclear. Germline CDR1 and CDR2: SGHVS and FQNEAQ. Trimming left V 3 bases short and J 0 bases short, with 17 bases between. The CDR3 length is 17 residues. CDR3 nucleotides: TGTGCCAGCAGCTTGGGAATATGGGGTAGTATGAACACTGAAGCTTTCTTT. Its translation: CASSLGIWGSMNTEAFF.

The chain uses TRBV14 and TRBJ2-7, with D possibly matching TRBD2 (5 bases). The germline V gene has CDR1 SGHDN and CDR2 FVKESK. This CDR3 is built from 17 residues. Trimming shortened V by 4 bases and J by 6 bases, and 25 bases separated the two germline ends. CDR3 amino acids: CASSPNGYWWGESEQYF. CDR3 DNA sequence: TGTGCCAGCAGCCCGAACGGATATTGGTGGGGAGAAAGCGAGCAGTACTTC.

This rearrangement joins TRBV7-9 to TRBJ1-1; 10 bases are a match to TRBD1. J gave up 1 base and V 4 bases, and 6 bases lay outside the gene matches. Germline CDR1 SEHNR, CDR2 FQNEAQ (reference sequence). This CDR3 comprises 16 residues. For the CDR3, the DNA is TGTGCCAGCAGCTCCAGGACAGGGGGTAGGAACACTGAAGCTTTCTTT. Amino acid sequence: CASSSRTGGRNTEAFF. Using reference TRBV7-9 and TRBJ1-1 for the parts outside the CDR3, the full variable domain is DTGVSQNPRHKITKRGQNVTFRCDPISEHNRLYWYRQTLGQGPEFLTYFQNEAQLEKSRLLSDRFSAERPKGSFSTLEIQRTEQGDSAMYLCASSSRTGGRNTEAFFGQGTRLTVV.

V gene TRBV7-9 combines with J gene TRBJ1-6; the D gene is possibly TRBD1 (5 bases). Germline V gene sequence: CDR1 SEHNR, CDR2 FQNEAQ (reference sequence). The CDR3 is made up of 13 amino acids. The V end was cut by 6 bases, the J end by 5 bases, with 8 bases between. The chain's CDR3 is CASRGGNNSPLHF. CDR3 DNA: TGTGCCAGCAGGGGGGGGAATAATTCACCCCTCCACTTT. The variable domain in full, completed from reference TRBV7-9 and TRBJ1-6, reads DTGVSQNPRHKITKRGQNVTFRCDPISEHNRLYWYRQTLGQGPEFLTYFQNEAQLEKSRLLSDRFSAERPKGSFSTLEIQRTEQGDSAMYLCASRGGNNSPLHFGNGTRLTVT.

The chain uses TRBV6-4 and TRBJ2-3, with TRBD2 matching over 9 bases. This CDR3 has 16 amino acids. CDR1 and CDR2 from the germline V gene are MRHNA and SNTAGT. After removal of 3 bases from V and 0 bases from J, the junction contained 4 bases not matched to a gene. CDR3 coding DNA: TGTGCCAGCAGTGAGTCAAGCGGGGGGAGCACAGATACGCAGTATTTT. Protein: CASSESSGGSTDTQYF.

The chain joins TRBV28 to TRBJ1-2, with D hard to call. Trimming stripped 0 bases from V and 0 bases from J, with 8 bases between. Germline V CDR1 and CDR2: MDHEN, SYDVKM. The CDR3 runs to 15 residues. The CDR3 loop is CASSLWGIANYGYTF. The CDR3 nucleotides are TGTGCCAGCAGTTTATGGGGCATAGCTAACTATGGCTACACCTTC.

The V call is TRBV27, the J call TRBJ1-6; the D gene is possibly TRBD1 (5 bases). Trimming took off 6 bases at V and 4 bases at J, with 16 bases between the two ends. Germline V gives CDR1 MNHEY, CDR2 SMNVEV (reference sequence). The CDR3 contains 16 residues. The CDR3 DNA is TGTGCCAGCAGGAACCCGGCGACAGCTTATAATTCACCCCTCCACTTT. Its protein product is CASRNPATAYNSPLHF.

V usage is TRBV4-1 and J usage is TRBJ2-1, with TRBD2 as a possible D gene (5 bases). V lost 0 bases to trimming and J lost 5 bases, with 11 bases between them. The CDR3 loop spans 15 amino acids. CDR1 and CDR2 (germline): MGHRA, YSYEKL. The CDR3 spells CASSQDGGLDNEQFF. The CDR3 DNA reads TGCGCCAGCAGCCAAGACGGAGGTCTGGACAATGAGCAGTTCTTC.

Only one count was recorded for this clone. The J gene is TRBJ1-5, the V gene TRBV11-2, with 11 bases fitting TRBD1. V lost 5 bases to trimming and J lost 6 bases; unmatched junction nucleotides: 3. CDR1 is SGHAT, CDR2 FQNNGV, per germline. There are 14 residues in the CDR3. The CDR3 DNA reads TGTGCCAGCAGCACCGGGACAGGGGGTCAGCCCCAGCATTTT. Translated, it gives CASSTGTGGQPQHF.

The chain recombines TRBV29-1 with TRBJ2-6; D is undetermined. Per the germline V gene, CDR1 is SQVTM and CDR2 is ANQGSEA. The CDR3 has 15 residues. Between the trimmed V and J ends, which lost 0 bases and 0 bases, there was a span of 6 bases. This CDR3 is CSVEEPDSGANVLTF. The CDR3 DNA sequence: TGCAGCGTTGAAGAGCCCGACTCTGGGGCCAACGTCCTGACTTTC.

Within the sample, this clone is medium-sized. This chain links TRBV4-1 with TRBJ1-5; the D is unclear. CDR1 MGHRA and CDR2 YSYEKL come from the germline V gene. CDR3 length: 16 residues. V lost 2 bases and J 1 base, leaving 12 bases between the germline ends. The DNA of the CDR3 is TGCGCCAGCAGCCAATTTGGCGGGCTGAGCAATCAGCCCCAGCATTTT. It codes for CASSQFGGLSNQPQHF.

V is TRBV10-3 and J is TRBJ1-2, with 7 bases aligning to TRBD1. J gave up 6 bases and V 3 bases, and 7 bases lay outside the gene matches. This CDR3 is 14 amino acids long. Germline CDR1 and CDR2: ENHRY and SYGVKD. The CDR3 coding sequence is TGTGCCATCAGTGAATCGGGACAGTCTGATGGCTACACCTTC. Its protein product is CAISESGQSDGYTF.

CDR3 bases: TGTGCCAGCAGCCCCCGCCTCTTCAGCTCTGGGGCCAACGTCCTGACTTTC. Protein product: CASSPRLFSSGANVLTF. The genes are TRBV13 and TRBJ2-6; D gene unclear. The CDR3 sequence is 17 residues long. Trimming took 5 bases from V and 0 from J, leaving 14 bases between them. Germline V CDR1 and CDR2: PRHDT, FYEKMQ (reference sequence). The whole variable domain, filled in from reference TRBV13 and TRBJ2-6, reads AAGVIQSPRHLIKEKRETATLKCYPIPRHDTVYWYQQGPGQDPQFLISFYEKMQSDKGSIPDRFSAQQFSDYHSELNMSSLELGDSALYFCASSPRLFSSGANVLTFGAGSRLTVL.

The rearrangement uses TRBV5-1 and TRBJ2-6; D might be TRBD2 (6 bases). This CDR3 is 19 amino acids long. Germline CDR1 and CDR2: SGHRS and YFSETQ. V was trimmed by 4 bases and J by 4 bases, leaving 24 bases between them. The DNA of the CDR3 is TGCGCCAGCAGCCCCCCTGCGGGGTGGGGGATCGGAGGGGCCAACGTCCTGACTTTC. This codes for CASSPPAGWGIGGANVLTF.

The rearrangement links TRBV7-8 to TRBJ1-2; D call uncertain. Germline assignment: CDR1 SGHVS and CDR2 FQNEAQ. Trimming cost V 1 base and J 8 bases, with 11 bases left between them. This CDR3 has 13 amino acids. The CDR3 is CASSLEAERGYTF. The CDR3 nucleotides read TGTGCCAGCAGCTTAGAGGCAGAGCGGGGCTACACCTTC.

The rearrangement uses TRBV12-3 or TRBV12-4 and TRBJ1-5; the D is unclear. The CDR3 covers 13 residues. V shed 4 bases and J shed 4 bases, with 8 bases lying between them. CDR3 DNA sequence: TGTGCCAGCAGTTGGGGAAGGAATCAGCCCCAGCATTTT. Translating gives CASSWGRNQPQHF.

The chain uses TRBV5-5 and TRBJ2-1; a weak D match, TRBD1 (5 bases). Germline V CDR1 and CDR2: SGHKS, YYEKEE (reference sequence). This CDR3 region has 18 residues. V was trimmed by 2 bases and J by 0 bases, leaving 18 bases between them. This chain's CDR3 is CASSFRDRAPSSYNEQFF. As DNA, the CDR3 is TGTGCCAGCAGCTTCAGAGACAGAGCCCCGAGCTCCTACAATGAGCAGTTCTTC.